This T cell receptor (beta chain) was recorded in a study of shared clonotypes between healthy human individuals (dated by TCRdb to 2018 to 2020). Background for the entire study: Three men and a couple of women, aged 18 to 49 years, made up the cohort. Leukapheresis yielded between about 0.9 and 9.5 billion PBMCs per donor. For each donor, CD4 naive and CD4 memory were each run on three plates, CD8 naive on two plates, and CD8 memory on one plate. To increase sequencing depth and limit assay-specific biases, TCR repertoire library preparation and sequencing were carried out by different laboratories using diverse techniques. Blood TCR repertoires of 5 or 6 healthy adults were deeply sequenced to estimate repertoire size and the extent of clonotype sharing between individuals. The investigation overall reported the following: Rarefaction of sorted-subset datasets indicated incomplete sequencing despite the large sequencing depth. Sharing across a few donors was observed for approximately 5% of naive CD4, over 3% of naive CD8, 2% to 2.5% of memory CD4, and 0.4% of memory CD8 clonotypes. The small number of donors limited the genetic and exposure-history diversity represented. Clonotypes shared by all four sorted-subset donors showed higher generation probabilities than non-shared clonotypes. Larger estimated clonotype richness was generally found for naive subsets than for memory subsets. Sampling was restricted to blood, and TCR repertoires in tissues likely differ from the TCR repertoires found in blood. Pairwise subsampling led to the expectation that sequencing depth would affect the degree of clonotype sharing among donors.

Using the deep immunoSEQ assay, multiplex PCR amplified TCR CDR3 regions from genomic DNA. Extracted genomic DNA from each cell subset was distributed evenly across all wells of several immunoSEQ 96-well plates, and each plate was treated as a replicate. For sorted subsets, around 200 ng genomic DNA, equal to 30,000 to 35,000 T cell genomes, was loaded into each replicate PCR. Purified libraries were measured with a Qubit 3.0 fluorometer, size-checked on a Bioanalyzer 2100, and measured again with the KAPA Library Quantification kit. Every immunoSEQ 96-well plate was sequenced on a dedicated single-read 150-cycle Illumina NextSeq 550 flow cell. The source study handled its data this way. Because the immunoSEQ output held only junctional sequences and lacked quality scores, the filtering could not match the filtering applied to full-length reads. To assign V/J genes and CDR3, sequences were annotated against IMGT germline references using PyIR, a Python wrapper for IgBLAST v1.9. Any read was removed if the V/J assignment was weak (E-value above 1e-6), the CDR3 was missing, or the read contained stop codons, out-of-frame junctions, or ambiguous translated residues. V3J clonotypes were defined as sequences sharing the same inferred V gene, J gene, and CDR3 amino acid sequence. Percentage overlap between repertoires was computed as shared unique clonotypes divided by the size of the smaller repertoire. Three approaches were used to assess repertoire richness: RTK rarefaction, the Chao1 estimator, and Recon v2.1 estimates of unobserved clonotypes. Generation probabilities for all TCRbeta clonotypes obtained by the gDNA method from a handful of donors were computed using OLGA. In TCRdb, the immuneACCESS table is reduced to in-frame sequences with V and J assigned. These tables do not hold every clone; where another copy was compared, an unresolved V gene accounts for under half, and the others remain unexplained. V, J and clone size were drawn from that table, and D and trimming were deduced from the DNA. The sample table contains around 1.1 million clones; only one count was recorded for about four fifths of them. The ten largest clonotypes hold roughly 0.57% of the sample.

Counted from cysteine to phenylalanine, this CDR3 has 18 amino acids. The kept DNA is CDR3 alone, 54 bases in frame from the first base. Trimming removed 4 bases from V and 4 bases from J; the gene matches leave 7 bases unexplained. As encoded in the germline V gene, CDR1 is LGHNA while CDR2 is YNFKEQ. About this clone itself: This receptor's antigen is unknown. No much larger clonotype is one base removed from it; base qualities were not supplied.

The donors were healthy, HIV-negative adults with no recently reported acute infections or vaccinations. All donors were Caucasian adults living in Nashville, Tennessee, USA. CD4+ T cells were enriched by magnetic negative selection, after which naive cells were positively selected on CD45RA and the negative fraction was taken as the memory subset. Blood was collected by leukapheresis, and PBMCs were isolated by Ficoll-Histopaque density gradient centrifugation and then cryopreserved in liquid nitrogen vapor phase. Analytical flow cytometry was used to check the purity and quantity of every magnetically sorted T cell population. Genomic DNA was isolated from every sorted fraction and measured by UV absorbance on a Nanodrop 2000c.

The V gene is TRBV4-2 and the J gene is TRBJ2-1, and 16 bases in between align with TRBD2. The TCR was taken from a man between 18 and 29 years old in good health. Some clones in this sample may be carry-over from other donors' samples. Input material: memory CD4+ T cells from PBMCs. This specimen's cell subset or site label, per the study, means: CD45RA-negative fraction. The CDR3 region: CASSPGLAGGGIYNEQFF. The nucleotides are TGTGCCAGCAGCCCGGGACTAGCGGGAGGGGGGATATACAATGAGCAGTTCTTC.